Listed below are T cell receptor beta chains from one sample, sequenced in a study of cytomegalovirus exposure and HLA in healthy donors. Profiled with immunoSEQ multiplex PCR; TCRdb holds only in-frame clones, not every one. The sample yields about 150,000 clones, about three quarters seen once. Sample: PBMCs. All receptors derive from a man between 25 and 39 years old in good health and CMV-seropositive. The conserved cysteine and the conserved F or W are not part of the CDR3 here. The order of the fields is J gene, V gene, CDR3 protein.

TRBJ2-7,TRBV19,ASSMDGSYEQY
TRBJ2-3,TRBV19,ASSPSGGTRRLTDTQY
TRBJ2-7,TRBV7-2,ASSLLRDYEQY
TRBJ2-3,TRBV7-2,ASSALAGVLTDAQY
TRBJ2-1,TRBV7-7,ASSLAGTSKDEQF
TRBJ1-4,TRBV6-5,ASSYAATWGGLF
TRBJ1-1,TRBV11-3,ASSFYGNTEAF
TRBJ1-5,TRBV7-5,ARSTPQRESNQPQH
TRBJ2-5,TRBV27,ASSPRGGEIETQY
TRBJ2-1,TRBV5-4,ASSLPSGGNGQF
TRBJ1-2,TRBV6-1,ASSESGAWGYT
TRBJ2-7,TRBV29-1,SVGTSGTGEQY
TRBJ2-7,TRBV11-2,ASSLAGGPSYEQY
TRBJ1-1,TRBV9,ASSVITDGAF
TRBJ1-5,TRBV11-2,ASSSGTGGSQPQH
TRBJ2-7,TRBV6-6,ASTNSYEQY
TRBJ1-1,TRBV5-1,ASSGGHPNTEAF
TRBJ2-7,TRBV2,ASSPSGSYEQY
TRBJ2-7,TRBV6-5,ASSYRTPPLSEQY
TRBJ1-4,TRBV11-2,ASSLYPLQGDPPFLF
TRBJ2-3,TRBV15,ATSRIAGEVADTQY
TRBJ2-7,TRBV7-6,ASSPTGTSGYEQY
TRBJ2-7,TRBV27,ASSLSPPRRGSYGQY
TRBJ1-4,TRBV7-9,ASSLEFPGNEKLF
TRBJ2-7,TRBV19,ASSIFWDGTGSYEQY
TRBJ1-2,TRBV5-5,ASSEGDSNYGYT
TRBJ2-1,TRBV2,ASSESWQNEQF
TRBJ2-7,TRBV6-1,ASSAGPGQGSSEQY
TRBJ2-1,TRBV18,ASSPVQGYEQF
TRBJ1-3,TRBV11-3,ASSRQGSTGNTIY
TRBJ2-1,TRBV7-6,ASSLAGRAGGYNEQF
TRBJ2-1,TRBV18,ASSPPATRSSYNEQF
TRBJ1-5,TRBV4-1,ASSLLYSNQPQH
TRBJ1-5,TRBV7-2,ASSLGPADQPQH
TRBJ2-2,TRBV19,ASSILRTNTGELF
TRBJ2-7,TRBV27,ASSPPGQGLLSSYEQY
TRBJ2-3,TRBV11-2,ASSLVERLAADTQY
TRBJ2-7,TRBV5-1,ASSYGQGAYEQY
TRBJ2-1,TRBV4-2,ASSQERRQWSYNEQF
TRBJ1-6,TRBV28,ASSFLGQDEGSPLH
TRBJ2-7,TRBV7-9,SSSLETAFGLEQY
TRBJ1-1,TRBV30,AWTFGVRDNTEAF
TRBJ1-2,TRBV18,ASSPWDRPNYGYT
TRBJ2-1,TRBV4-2,ASSQRLAGVIYNEQF
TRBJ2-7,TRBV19,ASQISGGSYEQY
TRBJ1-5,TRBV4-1,ASSPGLARTLNQPQH
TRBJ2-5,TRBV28,ASFASPQETQY
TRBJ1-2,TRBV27,ASRPTVRMRGYT
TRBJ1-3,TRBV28,ASSLRGQVTSGNTIY
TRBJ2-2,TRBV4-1,ASSPSGAGELF
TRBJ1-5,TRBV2,ASSEGVRVSNQPQH
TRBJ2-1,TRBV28,ASSPRTSEYNEQF
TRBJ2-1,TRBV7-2,ASTYPQRGYNEQF
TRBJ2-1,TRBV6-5,ASKLQQGQQF
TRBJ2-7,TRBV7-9,ASSLTGYEQY